The 25 T cell receptor beta chains presented below share a single source sample, sequenced in a study of shared clonotypes between healthy human individuals. Selected positively for CCR7 and CD45RO-negative, naive CD8 cells excluded terminally differentiated effector memory CD45RA+ cells. The method was immunoSEQ multiplex PCR; TCRdb's version includes in-frame clones alone and lacks a portion of them. The data show around 550,000 clones, roughly 95% seen once. Sequencing input: naive CD8+ T cells sorted from blood. All receptors come from a woman between 25 and 40 years old in good health.

This clone was observed once. V usage is TRBV7-9 and J usage is TRBJ1-6; 9 nucleotides agree with TRBD1. Losses at the gene ends were 1 base for V and 8 bases for J; bases not matched to a gene: 0. The CDR3 runs to 14 residues. Germline lookup yields CDR1 SEHNR and CDR2 FQNEAQ (reference sequence). The CDR3 protein is CASSLGTGDSPLHF. In nucleotides, the CDR3 is TGTGCCAGCAGCTTAGGGACAGGGGATTCACCCCTCCACTTT.

DNA for the CDR3: TGTGCCAGCAGTGACTCTTGGCGCGAGCAGTACTTC. The encoded protein is CASSDSWREQYF. This chain links TRBV28 with TRBJ2-7, with D uncertain. The germline V and J ends were trimmed by 5 bases and 6 bases, with 11 bases remaining between them. In germline, CDR1 is MDHEN, CDR2 SYDVKM. This CDR3 spans 12 amino acids. The full variable domain, in which reference TRBV28 and TRBJ2-7 provide the parts outside the CDR3, is DVKVTQSSRYLVKRTGEKVFLECVQDMDHENMFWYRQDPGLGLRLIYFSYDVKMKEKGDIPEGYSVSREKKERFSLILESASTNQTSMYLCASSDSWREQYFGPGTRLTVT.

The chain links TRBV7-9 to TRBJ1-5; maybe TRBD1 (6 bases). Deletions cut 6 bases from V and 0 bases from J, with 15 bases between. The germline gives CDR1 SEHNR, CDR2 FQNEAQ (reference sequence). The CDR3 is 16 residues long. The CDR3 DNA reads as TGTGCCAGCAGGAGTCCGGGACACGATAGCAATCAGCCCCAGCATTTT. Translation: CASRSPGHDSNQPQHF. Filled out from reference TRBV7-9 and TRBJ1-5, the complete variable domain reads DTGVSQNPRHKITKRGQNVTFRCDPISEHNRLYWYRQTLGQGPEFLTYFQNEAQLEKSRLLSDRFSAERPKGSFSTLEIQRTEQGDSAMYLCASRSPGHDSNQPQHFGDGTRLSIL.

The V call is TRBV29-1, the J call TRBJ2-1; D might be TRBD2 (6 bases). Looked up from germline, CDR1 is SQVTM and CDR2 is ANQGSEA. With 4 bases removed from V and 6 bases from J, the gap between germline ends came to 22 bases. The CDR3 extends over 16 amino acids. CDR3 sequence: CSVVGWRQGGVNEQFF. DNA for the CDR3: TGCAGCGTTGTGGGCTGGAGGCAAGGAGGGGTCAATGAGCAGTTCTTC.

This clone was detected only a few times. The genes are TRBV7-9 and TRBJ1-2; 9 nucleotides line up with TRBD1. The V and J ends lost 5 bases and 3 bases, in that order; junction bases with no gene match: 7. The CDR3 runs 15 residues. Germline V CDR1 and CDR2: SEHNR, FQNEAQ (reference sequence). The DNA for the CDR3 is TGTGCCAGCAGCCGACCGGACAGGGGTGACTATGGCTACACCTTC. Protein product: CASSRPDRGDYGYTF.

The CDR3 sequence: CASSKEGQGPPRQYF. DNA for the CDR3: TGTGCCAGCAGTAAGGAGGGACAGGGCCCCCCACGGCAGTACTTC. This rearrangement joins TRBV2 to TRBJ2-7, with 9 bases lining up with TRBD1. The CDR3 runs to 15 residues. Germline CDR1 SNHLY, CDR2 FYNNEI. V gave up 5 bases and J gave up 9 bases; unmatched junction bases: 14.

Here the CDR3 DNA reads TGTGCCAGCAGTGCGGGTACTAGATCCTACAATGAGCAGTTCTTC. Translated, it gives CASSAGTRSYNEQFF. The chain links TRBV2 to TRBJ2-1; TRBD2 might be the D (5 bases). The CDR3 covers 15 residues. Germline V gene data show CDR1 as SNHLY and CDR2 as FYNNEI. Trimming stripped 4 bases from V and 1 base from J, with 11 bases between.

The chain links TRBV6-5 to TRBJ1-4; TRBD1 matches 7 bases. The germline V gene encodes CDR1 MNHEY and CDR2 SVGAGI. V was clipped by 1 base and J by 8 bases; unmatched bases: 7. The CDR3 has 15 amino acids. CDR3 in DNA: TGTGCCAGCAGTTACTGGACAGGCGGTGGGGAAAAACTGTTTTTT. Its protein is CASSYWTGGGEKLFF.

J is TRBJ1-6 and V is TRBV28, with 8 bases matching TRBD1. Trimming cost V 7 bases and J 7 bases; bases outside gene matches: 6. The germline gives CDR1 MDHEN, CDR2 SYDVKM. This CDR3 is 14 amino acids long. CDR3 loop: CASTWTGRNSPLHF. CDR3 in DNA: TGTGCCAGCACTTGGACAGGGCGGAATTCACCCCTCCACTTT.

The chain recombines TRBV19 with TRBJ2-7; D might be TRBD1 or TRBD2, each matching 5 bases. CDR3 length: 15 amino acids. Trimming cost V 2 bases and J 3 bases, with 14 bases left between them. Germline CDR1 and CDR2: LNHDA and SQIVND (reference sequence). CDR3 DNA sequence: TGTGCCAGTAGTATATCAGGAGAGGGGTACTACGAGCAGTACTTC. This codes for CASSISGEGYYEQYF.

The chain is built from TRBV7-9 and TRBJ2-7, with D perhaps TRBD1 (6 bases). The V end was cut by 3 bases, the J end by 2 bases, with 17 bases between. The CDR3 runs 16 residues. From germline, CDR1 is SEHNR and CDR2 FQNEAQ (reference sequence). The CDR3 DNA follows: TGTGCCAGCAGCTTGGCGCACCGGGACACTCCCTACGAGCAGTACTTC. This gives the protein CASSLAHRDTPYEQYF.

The gene calls are TRBV28 and TRBJ2-1, with 8 positions matching TRBD2. The V segment lost 8 bases and the J segment 9 bases; nucleotides outside the gene matches: 9. The CDR3 has 13 residues. Germline V lookup: CDR1 MDHEN, CDR2 SYDVKM. The CDR3: CASCQREFCEQFF. CDR3 DNA: TGTGCCAGCTGTCAGCGGGAGTTTTGTGAGCAGTTCTTC. The full variable domain, with the rest looked up from reference TRBV28 and TRBJ2-1, is DVKVTQSSRYLVKRTGEKVFLECVQDMDHENMFWYRQDPGLGLRLIYFSYDVKMKEKGDIPEGYSVSREKKERFSLILESASTNQTSMYLCASCQREFCEQFFGPGTRLTVL.

This clone appeared once. V usage is TRBV4-1 and J usage is TRBJ2-1, with TRBD1 as a possible D gene (5 bases). The CDR3 has 17 residues. V dropped 0 bases and J dropped 5 bases, with 17 bases sitting between them. CDR1 and CDR2 from the germline V gene are MGHRA and YSYEKL. The CDR3 region is CASSQEERQWANNEQFF. The CDR3 DNA reads as TGCGCCAGCAGCCAAGAAGAGAGACAGTGGGCGAACAATGAGCAGTTCTTC.

V gene TRBV28 combines with J gene TRBJ1-2; TRBD1 aligns across 8 bases. CDR1 MDHEN and CDR2 SYDVKM come from the germline V gene. Germline trimming cut 5 bases from V and 7 bases from J; bases unmatched to any gene: 6. The CDR3 is 13 amino acids. CDR3 bases: TGTGCCAGCAGTATACGACAGGGGAGTGGCTACACCTTC. Translation gives CASSIRQGSGYTF.

V usage is TRBV7-9 and J usage is TRBJ2-3, with no clear D. Trimming cost V 7 bases and J 2 bases, with 13 bases left between them. Germline V gene lookup returns CDR1 SEHNR and CDR2 FQNEAQ (reference sequence). This CDR3 is 14 amino acids long. CDR3 sequence (DNA): TGTGCCAGCACCCCCGGGTTGAACACAGATACGCAGTATTTT. This sequence encodes CASTPGLNTDTQYF.

Comments on this clone: Other DNA variants within this sample encode the same CDR3. This rearrangement joins TRBV9 to TRBJ1-1; D call uncertain. Trimming shortened V by 0 bases and J by 1 base, and 7 bases separated the two germline ends. The CDR3 loop spans 14 amino acids. Germline CDR1 is SGDLS and CDR2 is YYNGEE. CDR3 in amino acids: CASSVVGGNTEAFF. The CDR3 nucleotides are TGTGCCAGCAGCGTAGTAGGAGGGAACACTGAAGCTTTCTTT.

This clone appeared once. The chain links TRBV9 to TRBJ2-1; TRBD2 aligns across 9 bases. Germline CDR1 SGDLS, CDR2 YYNGEE. Trimming removed 4 bases from V and 3 bases from J; junction bases left unmatched: 11. CDR3 length: 17 amino acids. CDR3 sequence reads: CASSPTGVAGVYNEQFF. The DNA for the CDR3 is TGTGCCAGCAGCCCAACGGGGGTAGCGGGAGTCTACAATGAGCAGTTCTTC. Using reference TRBV9 and TRBJ2-1 for the parts outside the CDR3, the full variable domain is DSGVTQTPKHLITATGQRVTLRCSPRSGDLSVYWYQQSLDQGLQFLIQYYNGEERAKGNILERFSAQQFPDLHSELNLSSLELGDSALYFCASSPTGVAGVYNEQFFGPGTRLTVL.

The chain combines TRBV25-1 with TRBJ1-5; the D is unclear. Germline CDR1 MGHDK, CDR2 SYGVNS. This CDR3 has 14 residues. V was pared by 3 bases and J by 0 bases, with 6 bases between. In DNA, the CDR3 is TGTGCCAGCAGTGAGCGTTATAGCAATCAGCCCCAGCATTTT. This translates into CASSERYSNQPQHF.

The chain links TRBV4-1 to TRBJ2-4, with 11 bases matching TRBD2. Germline CDR1 MGHRA, CDR2 YSYEKL. The junction had 1 base not matched to a gene; V was cut back by 0 bases and J by 6 bases. This CDR3 has 15 residues. This chain's CDR3 is CASSQDGTSGNIQYF. The CDR3 coding sequence is TGCGCCAGCAGCCAAGACGGGACTAGCGGAAACATTCAGTACTTC.

This clone was seen just once. The chain uses TRBV5-6 and TRBJ1-1; a weak D match, TRBD1 (5 bases). V lost 4 bases to trimming and J lost 6 bases, with 10 bases between them. This CDR3 has 12 amino acids. The germline V gene encodes CDR1 SGHDT and CDR2 YYEEEE. The CDR3 is CASSGGLPEAFF. DNA for the CDR3: TGTGCCAGCAGCGGGGGGTTACCTGAAGCTTTCTTT.

The chain uses TRBV28 and TRBJ2-7; D possibly matches TRBD1 or TRBD2 (5 bases each). The CDR3 totals 12 residues. CDR1 is MDHEN, CDR2 SYDVKM, per germline. V gave up 10 bases and J gave up 4 bases, with 14 bases separating them. Written as DNA, the CDR3 is TGTGCCACGCGATTCGGGGCGTACGAGCAGTACTTC. Its translation: CATRFGAYEQYF.

V is TRBV5-4 and J is TRBJ1-4, with D possibly TRBD1 on 5 matching bases. CDR1 and CDR2 from the germline V gene are SGHNT and YYREEE (reference sequence). Trimming shortened V by 2 bases and J by 6 bases, and 11 bases separated the two germline ends. This CDR3 region has 14 residues. The CDR3 is CASSFSGLDEKLFF. CDR3 coding DNA: TGTGCCAGCAGCTTCTCAGGGTTGGATGAAAAACTGTTTTTT.

The rearrangement links TRBV5-4 to TRBJ2-7; TRBD1 might be the D (5 bases). The CDR3 contains 14 residues. The germline CDR1 and CDR2 sequences are SGHNT and YYREEE (reference sequence). Trimming took off 0 bases at V and 6 bases at J, with 13 bases between the two ends. In DNA, the CDR3 is TGTGCCAGCAGCTTGGCAGGGATTACCGGCGAGCAGTACTTC. It specifies CASSLAGITGEQYF.

This sequence joins TRBV28 and TRBJ2-5, with 10 bases identical to TRBD2. V gave up 6 bases and J gave up 1 base; unmatched junction bases: 8. This CDR3 has 16 amino acids. CDR1 is MDHEN and CDR2 is SYDVKM in the germline V gene. The CDR3 loop reads CASRKLAGPLQETQYF. The DNA of the CDR3 is TGTGCCAGCAGGAAACTAGCGGGGCCACTCCAAGAGACCCAGTACTTC.

The CDR3 here is CASSIGGAGTEAFF. CDR3 nucleotide sequence: TGTGCCAGTAGTATAGGAGGGGCCGGCACTGAAGCTTTCTTT. This chain joins TRBV19 and TRBJ1-1; TRBD1 is a possible D gene (5 bases). V shed 1 base and J shed 4 bases, with 10 bases lying between them. The CDR3 consists of 14 residues. Germline CDR1 is LNHDA and CDR2 is SQIVND (reference sequence).